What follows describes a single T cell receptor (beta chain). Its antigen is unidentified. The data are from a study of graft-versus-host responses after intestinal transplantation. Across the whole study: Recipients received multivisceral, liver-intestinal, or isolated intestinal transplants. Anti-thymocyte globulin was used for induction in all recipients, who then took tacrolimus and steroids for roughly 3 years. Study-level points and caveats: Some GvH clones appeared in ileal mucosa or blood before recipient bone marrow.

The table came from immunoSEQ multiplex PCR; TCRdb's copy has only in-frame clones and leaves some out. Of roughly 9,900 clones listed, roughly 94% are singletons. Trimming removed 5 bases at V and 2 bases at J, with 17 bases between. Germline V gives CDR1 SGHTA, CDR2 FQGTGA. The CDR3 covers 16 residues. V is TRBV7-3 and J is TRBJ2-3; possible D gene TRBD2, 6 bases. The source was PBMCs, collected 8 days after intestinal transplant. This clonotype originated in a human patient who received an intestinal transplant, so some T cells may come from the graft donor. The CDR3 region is CASSISRGFPTDTQYF. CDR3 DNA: TGTGCCAGCAGCATATCTCGGGGGTTCCCCACAGATACGCAGTATTTT.